The 22 T cell receptor beta chains reported below all come from one sample, sequenced in a study of T cells in Graves' hyperthyroidism and ophthalmopathy. Regions amplified from RNA transcripts were the TCR beta CDR3 regions. The primer set for the first-round RT-PCR of the TCR CDR3 was HTBI. TCRdb processed the multiplex PCR reads anew with MiXCR; each CDR3 protein has one entry. The sample consists of hundreds of thousands of distinct CDR3 sequences, less than 25% of them appearing once. Material: blood. The receptors were gathered from a man aged 30-40 years with Graves' ophthalmopathy.

Notes on this clonotype: Given a much more abundant clone one base away, this may be a read error. The chain couples TRBV30 to TRBJ1-6; possible D gene TRBD1, 5 bases. The ends were cut back, 4 bases at V and 10 bases at J, with 20 bases in the middle. The CDR3 is 15 residues long. The germline V gene has CDR1 GTSNPN and CDR2 SVGIG (reference sequence). The CDR3 bases are TGTGCCTGGACCGCCCCAAGGGGCGCAGCGTCACCCCTCCACTTT. It codes for CAWTAPRGAASPLHF.

The chain combines TRBV6-1 with TRBJ2-3, with 14 bases matching TRBD2. Germline V lookup: CDR1 MNHNS, CDR2 SASEGT. V dropped 6 bases and J dropped 1; count of bases not matched to a gene: 6. The CDR3 loop spans 17 amino acids. The CDR3 DNA reads as TGTGCCAGCAGGGGACTAGCGGGAGCAGTTCGCACAGATACGCAGTATTTT. It yields the protein CASRGLAGAVRTDTQYF.

The table lists this clonotype with many counts. The V and J genes are TRBV27 and TRBJ1-5, with a tentative D call TRBD1 (5 bases). There are 14 residues in the CDR3. Germline CDR1 and CDR2: MNHEY and SMNVEV (reference sequence). The V gene lost 5 bases and the J gene lost 3 bases, with 11 bases spanning the gap. CDR3 loop: CASSRGGNNQPQHF. DNA for the CDR3: TGTGCCAGCAGTCGGGGGGGGAACAATCAGCCCCAGCATTTT.

This clonotype was counted at least ten times. The chain carries TRBV27 and TRBJ2-3; 8 bases match TRBD1. Germline loops: CDR1 MNHEY, CDR2 SMNVEV (reference sequence). The ends lost 6 bases at V and 2 bases at J; junction bases unmatched: 7. This CDR3 region has 15 residues. CDR3 bases: TGTGCCAGCAGCACGGGACAGGCGGTCACAGATACGCAGTATTTT. Encoded protein: CASSTGQAVTDTQYF.

This clonotype was seen only once. The chain recombines TRBV6-2 or TRBV6-3 with TRBJ1-5, with TRBD1 identical over 8 bases. In germline, CDR1 is MNHEY, CDR2 SVGEGT. The CDR3 covers 15 residues. Trimming at V came to 6 bases and at J to 4 bases, leaving 8 bases not matched to a gene. This chain's CDR3 is CASSLRRTGNQPQHF. CDR3 sequence (DNA): TGTGCCAGCAGCTTACGAAGGACAGGGAATCAGCCCCAGCATTTT.

This chain connects TRBV12-3 or TRBV12-4 to TRBJ2-1; TRBD2 is a possible D gene (6 bases). Trimming left V 1 base short and J 8 bases short, with 12 bases between. The CDR3 runs 14 residues. Here the CDR3 reads CASSLVTSSDEQFF. The CDR3 DNA reads as TGTGCCAGCAGTTTAGTCACTAGCAGCGATGAGCAGTTCTTC.

This clonotype was seen ten or more times. The V call is TRBV7-9, the J call TRBJ2-7; D might be TRBD1 (5 bases). V shed 4 bases and J shed 3 bases, with 13 bases lying between them. Per the germline V gene, CDR1 is SEHNR and CDR2 is FQNEAQ (reference sequence). The CDR3 is made up of 14 amino acids. The CDR3 here is CASSSPDSLYEQYF. Here the CDR3 DNA reads TGTGCCAGCAGCTCTCCCGACAGTCTCTACGAGCAGTACTTC.

This clonotype was observed a handful of times. The J gene is TRBJ2-1, the V gene TRBV3-1, with D maybe TRBD1 (6 bases). V lost 0 bases and J 0 bases, leaving 9 bases between the germline ends. From germline, CDR1 is LGHDT and CDR2 YNNKEL (reference sequence). The CDR3 covers 16 residues. The CDR3 DNA follows: TGTGCCAGCAGCCAAGATCAGGGACACTCCTACAATGAGCAGTTCTTC. Its protein is CASSQDQGHSYNEQFF.

The chain has TRBV11-2 and TRBJ2-2; D ambiguous. Germline V gene lookup returns CDR1 SGHAT and CDR2 FQNNGV. V was trimmed by 5 bases and J by 6 bases, leaving 19 bases between them. The CDR3 has 16 amino acids. In DNA form, the CDR3 reads TGTGCCAGCAGCCTCCGACACCCACTAAATTCCGGGGAGCTGTTTTTT. It yields the protein CASSLRHPLNSGELFF.

The table lists this clonotype with many counts. The chain links TRBV5-6 to TRBJ2-1; unclear D gene. Germline V gene data show CDR1 as SGHDT and CDR2 as YYEEEE. Trimming shortened V by 0 bases and J by 8 bases, and 12 bases separated the two germline ends. This CDR3 has 14 residues. The CDR3 here is CASSLAYQSHEQFF. CDR3 DNA sequence: TGTGCCAGCAGCTTGGCCTATCAGTCCCATGAGCAGTTCTTC.

This clonotype has only a few counts. The J gene is TRBJ2-1, the V gene TRBV7-8; the match to TRBD1 covers 7 bases. V lost 4 bases, J lost 0 bases, and 3 bases stayed unmatched. The CDR3 covers 15 residues. CDR1 is SGHVS, CDR2 FQNEAQ, per germline. This chain's CDR3 is CASSSTGASYNEQFF. The CDR3 DNA reads TGTGCCAGCAGCTCCACAGGGGCCTCCTACAATGAGCAGTTCTTC.

This clonotype has just a few counts. The genes are TRBV7-9 and TRBJ1-4, with 8 nucleotides matching TRBD1. Trimming removed 5 bases from V and 4 bases from J; junction bases left unmatched: 9. Germline loops: CDR1 SEHNR, CDR2 FQNEAQ (reference sequence). The CDR3 has 16 amino acids. CDR3 sequence reads: CASSQRTGSLNEKLFF. For the CDR3, the DNA is TGTGCCAGCAGCCAACGGACAGGGTCCCTTAATGAAAAACTGTTTTTT.

The chain has TRBV27 and TRBJ1-1; D perhaps matches TRBD1 (6 bases). Trimming took 6 bases from V and 4 from J, leaving 18 bases between them. Germline V lookup: CDR1 MNHEY, CDR2 SMNVEV (reference sequence). The CDR3 has 15 residues. The CDR3 DNA follows: TGTGCCAGCAGACCCACGCCCGGGACAACCACTGAAGCTTTCTTT. Protein: CASRPTPGTTTEAFF.

V and J are TRBV10-3 and TRBJ2-5; D is undetermined. V was shortened by 0 bases and J by 3 bases, with 8 bases between the two germline ends. Germline V gene sequence: CDR1 ENHRY, CDR2 SYGVKD. The CDR3 length is 14 residues. CDR3 DNA sequence: TGTGCCATCAGTGAGTCAAACAAAAAAGAGACCCAGTACTTC. As protein: CAISESNKKETQYF.

This clonotype has just a few counts. The chain recombines TRBV10-3 with TRBJ1-2; no clear D gene. This CDR3 has 14 residues. Trimming left V 7 bases short and J 8 bases short, with 20 bases between. Per germline, CDR1 ENHRY and CDR2 SYGVKD. The CDR3 DNA reads as TGTGCCATCACGCCGGGAATGGAAGGGATAGGCTACACCTTC. It codes for CAITPGMEGIGYTF.

V gene TRBV20-1 combines with J gene TRBJ1-6; 7 bases line up with TRBD1. The CDR3 runs 17 residues. V lost 0 bases and J lost 0; bases outside the gene matches: 5. Germline V gene sequence: CDR1 DFQATT, CDR2 SNEGSKA (reference sequence). CDR3 nucleotide sequence: TGCAGTGCTAGAGATCCGGGACAGAGCTCCTATAATTCACCCCTCCACTTT. It yields the protein CSARDPGQSSYNSPLHF.

CDR3 sequence (DNA): TGCAGTGCTAACCCCCCGACCAACTATGGCTACACCTTC. As protein: CSANPPTNYGYTF. The chain combines TRBV20-1 with TRBJ1-2; no firm D call. The V end lost 4 bases, the J end lost 2 bases, and 11 bases lay between the germline ends. This CDR3 has 13 amino acids. CDR1 is DFQATT and CDR2 is SNEGSKA in the germline V gene (reference sequence).

This clonotype was observed a handful of times. V usage is TRBV29-1 and J usage is TRBJ1-5; maybe TRBD1 (5 bases). V was pared by 7 bases and J by 2 bases, with 12 bases between. This CDR3 is 13 amino acids long. Germline V CDR1 and CDR2: SQVTM, ANQGSEA. The CDR3 loop is CSAGEQGNQPQHF. The CDR3 bases are TGCAGCGCTGGGGAACAGGGCAATCAGCCCCAGCATTTT.

This clonotype was picked up a small number of times. The V and J genes are TRBV28 and TRBJ2-1; a weak D match, TRBD1 (5 bases). Trimming cost V 2 bases and J 5 bases, with 10 bases left between them. This CDR3 contains 14 residues. CDR1 and CDR2 (germline): MDHEN, SYDVKM. The CDR3 spells CASSLETADNEQFF. Written as DNA, the CDR3 is TGTGCCAGCAGTTTAGAGACAGCTGACAATGAGCAGTTCTTC.

The V gene is TRBV2, the J gene TRBJ2-2; 9 bases are a match to TRBD2. This CDR3 has 16 amino acids. The V gene end was trimmed by 2 bases and the J gene end by 4 bases; junction bases not matched to a gene: 5. Looked up from germline, CDR1 is SNHLY and CDR2 is FYNNEI. The CDR3 bases are TGTGCCAGCAGTGAATCACTAGCGGGTCCCACCGGGGAGCTGTTTTTT. It translates to CASSESLAGPTGELFF.

This clonotype was observed many times. J is TRBJ2-1 and V is TRBV18, with D maybe TRBD2 (6 bases). CDR3 size: 15 residues. V lost 2 bases to trimming and J lost 10 bases, with 18 bases between them. The V gene's germline CDR1 is KGHSH and CDR2 LQKENI. CDR3 sequence: CASSPRDSNVGEQFF. In DNA form, the CDR3 reads TGTGCCAGCTCACCAAGGGACTCCAATGTTGGGGAGCAGTTCTTC.

This clonotype was observed many times. The chain joins TRBV10-3 to TRBJ2-2; D gene unclear. CDR1 is ENHRY and CDR2 is SYGVKD in the germline V gene. Trimming removed 0 bases from V and 4 bases from J, with 9 bases in between. CDR3 length: 15 residues. CDR3 loop: CAISESVVSTGELFF. The CDR3 DNA reads TGTGCCATCAGTGAGTCGGTAGTTTCCACCGGGGAGCTGTTTTTT.